The 14 T cell receptor beta chains given below trace back to one sample, sequenced in a study of regulatory T cells in long-lasting Graves disease (dated by TCRdb to 2020 to 2022). Explained via the paper, the time point label denotes: newly diagnosed GD, antithyroid drugs for less than 3 months. RNA was extracted from PBMCs in TRIzol for both TCR sequencing and RNA sequencing. Library construction relied on multiplex PCR. For sequencing, an Illumina HiSeq 4000 was employed. To build TCR beta libraries, CDR3 regions were amplified by Arm-PCR using iRepertoire HTBI primers. The raw public data were reprocessed by TCRdb itself: fastp quality trimming at Q25, MiXCR clonotype calling, in-frame beta chains only. Here each entry gathers all rows of one CDR3 protein and keeps the most common genes and DNA. Here the sample has a few hundred thousand distinct CDR3 sequences; 10% to 15% occur a single time. The top ten hold over 15% of the sample.

These data were also filed under a second study, of T cells in Graves' hyperthyroidism and ophthalmopathy.

Sequencing was performed on peripheral blood mononuclear cells (PBMCs), taken at new diagnosis, from a patient treated with antithyroid drugs. These receptors came from a woman aged 18-29 years with Graves disease. Donor details come from another sample of the same person, matched by shared clones.

On this clonotype itself: Given a much more abundant clone one base away, this may be a read error. The rearrangement links TRBV30 to TRBJ2-3; 8 positions match TRBD2. CDR1 is GTSNPN, CDR2 SVGIG, per germline (reference sequence). The CDR3 extends over 14 amino acids. CDR3 nucleotides: TGTGCCTGGGACCGCGGACTAGCCAAAGATACGCAGTGTTTT. It encodes CAWDRGLAKDTQCF.

This clonotype has at least ten counts. The CDR3 protein is CSATYRADTQYF. The CDR3 nucleotides are TGCAGTGCGACCTACAGGGCAGATACGCAGTATTTT. The V gene is TRBV20-1, the J gene TRBJ2-3; weak D call: TRBD1 (6 bases). In germline, CDR1 is DFQATT, CDR2 SNEGSKA (reference sequence). V lost 6 bases to trimming and J lost 4 bases, with 11 bases between them. This CDR3 is built from 12 residues.

In this sample, this clonotype turned up many times. The chain is built from TRBV27 and TRBJ2-7, with D possibly TRBD1 on 6 matching bases. The CDR3 extends over 16 amino acids. Trimming stripped 5 bases from V and 4 bases from J, with 21 bases between. CDR1 MNHEY and CDR2 SMNVEV come from the germline V gene (reference sequence). The CDR3 region is CASSLQGFHSMYEQYF. Written as DNA, the CDR3 is TGTGCCAGCAGTCTACAGGGTTTTCATTCTATGTACGAGCAGTACTTC.

The rearrangement joins TRBV5-1 to TRBJ2-6; D remains ambiguous. Trimming left V 2 bases short and J 0 bases short, with 15 bases between. Germline V CDR1 and CDR2: SGHRS, YFSETQ. The CDR3 sequence is 18 residues long. CDR3 region: CASSLDNLSPSGANVLTF. The CDR3 coding sequence is TGCGCCAGCAGCTTAGATAACTTAAGCCCCTCTGGGGCCAACGTCCTGACTTTC.

This clonotype was counted many times. The gene calls are TRBV10-3 and TRBJ1-1, with 10 bases lining up with TRBD1. J was trimmed by 0 bases and V by 6 bases; bases with no gene match: 4. From germline, CDR1 is ENHRY and CDR2 SYGVKD. The CDR3 loop spans 15 amino acids. CDR3 nucleotides: TGTGCCATCAGATGGGACAGGGGCATGAACACTGAAGCTTTCTTT. It specifies CAIRWDRGMNTEAFF.

This chain uses TRBV5-5 with TRBJ2-5; no firm D call. V lost 5 bases and J 0 bases, leaving 32 bases between the germline ends. Per the germline V gene, CDR1 is SGHKS and CDR2 is YYEKEE (reference sequence). The CDR3 loop spans 21 amino acids. DNA of the CDR3: TGTGCCAGCAGTCTCACCCATACAGCATCCTCTATCCCTACGTACCAAGAGACCCAGTACTTC. Protein sequence: CASSLTHTASSIPTYQETQYF.

The chain has TRBV20-1 and TRBJ1-1, with 7 bases identical to TRBD1. Germline V gene sequence: CDR1 DFQATT, CDR2 SNEGSKA (reference sequence). This CDR3 spans 14 amino acids. With 1 base clipped from V and 3 bases from J, the junction kept 5 bases outside the gene matches. This CDR3 is CSARGDSLYTEAFF. The CDR3 DNA sequence: TGCAGTGCTAGAGGGGACAGCCTTTACACTGAAGCTTTCTTT.

This clonotype occurred many times. This rearrangement joins TRBV7-3 to TRBJ2-3; D unresolved. This CDR3 comprises 19 residues. Germline V gene data show CDR1 as SGHTA and CDR2 as FQGTGA. V was clipped by 4 bases and J by 6 bases, with 29 bases between them. The CDR3 DNA is TGTGCCAGCAGCTCCCCCAAGGATTCACTCCCCCAGTGGGGTGATACGCAGTATTTT. This sequence encodes CASSSPKDSLPQWGDTQYF.

This clonotype was detected once. With only one base between it and a far larger clone, this is likely a read error. CDR3 DNA sequence: TGTGCCAGCAAACCGGAGTCTAGCAATCGGCCCCAGCATTTT. This gives the protein CASKPESSNRPQHF. This chain connects TRBV7-8 to TRBJ1-5; D remains ambiguous. The CDR3 runs to 14 residues. Germline loops: CDR1 SGHVS, CDR2 FQNEAQ.

This clonotype has ten or more counts. The chain recombines TRBV6-1 with TRBJ1-2; D is uncertain. The CDR3 totals 15 residues. Trimming removed 2 bases at V and 0 bases at J, with 10 bases between. Germline CDR1 reads MNHNS; CDR2 reads SASEGT. The CDR3 region has the DNA TGTGCCAGCAGTGAATTAGAAGGGACTAACTATGGCTACACCTTC. Translation: CASSELEGTNYGYTF.

This clonotype was detected ten times or more. The J gene is TRBJ2-7, the V gene TRBV2; 10 nucleotides match TRBD1. Germline assignment: CDR1 SNHLY and CDR2 FYNNEI. After removal of 4 bases from V and 5 bases from J, the junction contained 14 bases not matched to a gene. CDR3 size: 17 residues. This CDR3 reads CASSGIDRGPPRNEQYF. In nucleotides, the CDR3 is TGTGCCAGCAGTGGGATCGACAGGGGGCCGCCTAGGAACGAGCAGTACTTC.

This clonotype was counted a few times. The rearrangement joins TRBV4-1 to TRBJ2-7, with D unresolved. The CDR3 is 15 residues long. CDR1 is MGHRA and CDR2 is YSYEKL in the germline V gene. V shed 4 bases and J shed 2 bases, with 15 bases lying between them. The CDR3, as DNA: TGCGCCAGCAGCCCTCAAGCCTCACGTGCCTACGAGCAGTACTTC. It is translated as CASSPQASRAYEQYF.

The V and J genes are TRBV28 and TRBJ1-5, with no clear D. The CDR3 sequence is 12 residues long. Germline CDR1 and CDR2: MDHEN and SYDVKM. V lost 6 bases and J lost 6, with 9 bases in between. The CDR3 DNA reads as TGTGCCAGCAGACAGTCTGCTCAGCCCCAGCATTTT. Residues: CASRQSAQPQHF.

This clonotype was counted many times. This sequence joins TRBV10-3 and TRBJ1-4; D perhaps matches TRBD1 (5 bases). The CDR3 sequence is 18 residues long. The germline V and J ends were trimmed by 4 bases and 2 bases, with 20 bases remaining between them. Germline assignment: CDR1 ENHRY and CDR2 SYGVKD. For the CDR3, the DNA is TGTGCCATCAGTGGGGGGGACTTTAATAGGGCGACTAATGAAAAACTGTTTTTT. Residues: CAISGGDFNRATNEKLFF.